Listed below are T cell receptor beta chains from one sample, sequenced in a study of Graves' ophthalmopathy and Graves' hyperthyroidism. From the multiplex PCR reads, TCRdb called clonotypes with MiXCR, one entry per CDR3 protein. This table has 300,000 to 450,000 distinct CDR3 sequences, 17% appearing once. Sequencing used peripheral blood. The receptor source for this set is an adult woman with stable Graves' hyperthyroidism. CDR3s include the opening cysteine and the closing phenylalanine or tryptophan. D genes are given only for firm matches. Part of the rows lack a size; the others show once, few, many or a class for expanded clones.

TGTGCCAGCAGTTACTCGGGGACAGGGTCGGGTTCACCCCTCCACTTT CASSYSGTGSGSPLHF TRBJ1-6 TRBD1 TRBV6-5 many
TGTGCCAGTAGACTTGGGGCAGGGGATGCCGGGGAGCTGTTTTTT CASRLGAGDAGELFF TRBJ2-2 - TRBV12-3/TRBV12-4 many
TGTGCCAGCAGCTTGGGACAGGGGCTACAGACCCAGTACTTC CASSLGQGLQTQYF TRBJ2-5 TRBD1 TRBV7-2 many
TGTGCCAGCAGTTTAGCAGGACATCAGGCTGGCTACACCTTC CASSLAGHQAGYTF TRBJ1-2 - TRBV28 many
TGTGCCAGCAGCGTCACGGCGTATACGCCAGGGTTGCGTTCGAAGGCCTACGAGCAGTACTTC CASSVTAYTPGLRSKAYEQYF TRBJ2-7 - TRBV7-8 many
TGTGCCAGCAGCGTTGACAGGGTAGGAGATACGCAGTATTTT CASSVDRVGDTQYF TRBJ2-3 TRBD1 TRBV11-2 many
TGTGCCAGCAGTTACGTTCCCGGCACCTATAATTCACCCCTCCACTTT CASSYVPGTYNSPLHF TRBJ1-6 - TRBV6-2/TRBV6-3 -
TGCAGTGCTAGGGAAGGGGGACAGGGAGGGAAAGGTGGCTCACCCCTCCACTTT CSAREGGQGGKGGSPLHF TRBJ1-6 TRBD1 TRBV20-1 many
TGTGCCAGCAGTTTGGGCAGGGGGAGTGGAAACACCATATATTTT CASSLGRGSGNTIYF TRBJ1-3 TRBD1 TRBV12-3/TRBV12-4 many
TGTGCCAGCTCACCGAAGGAGGGACAGGGATTGAACATTCAGTACTTC CASSPKEGQGLNIQYF TRBJ2-4 TRBD1 TRBV18 few
TGCAGCGTTGTGTTACAGGGTAACGAGCAGTACTTC CSVVLQGNEQYF TRBJ2-7 - TRBV29-1 many
TGTGCCAGCAGTGCCCGAGTACGGGACTCCGAGCAGTACTTC CASSARVRDSEQYF TRBJ2-7 - TRBV6-1 many
TGTGCCAGCAGTTTATTAGGGGACAGGGATCAGCCCCAGCATTTT CASSLLGDRDQPQHF TRBJ1-5 TRBD1 TRBV27 many
TGCAGTGCTAGAGCACCGGGCCCTATCGAGCAGTACTTC CSARAPGPIEQYF TRBJ2-7 - TRBV20-1 many
TGTGCCAGCAGCCCGTGGACAGGGAAGGTCGACGAGCAGTACTTC CASSPWTGKVDEQYF TRBJ2-7 TRBD1 TRBV11-2 many
TGTGCCAGCAGCGTAGGACAGGGGATTGGTCAAGAGACCCAGTACTTC CASSVGQGIGQETQYF TRBJ2-5 TRBD1 TRBV9 many